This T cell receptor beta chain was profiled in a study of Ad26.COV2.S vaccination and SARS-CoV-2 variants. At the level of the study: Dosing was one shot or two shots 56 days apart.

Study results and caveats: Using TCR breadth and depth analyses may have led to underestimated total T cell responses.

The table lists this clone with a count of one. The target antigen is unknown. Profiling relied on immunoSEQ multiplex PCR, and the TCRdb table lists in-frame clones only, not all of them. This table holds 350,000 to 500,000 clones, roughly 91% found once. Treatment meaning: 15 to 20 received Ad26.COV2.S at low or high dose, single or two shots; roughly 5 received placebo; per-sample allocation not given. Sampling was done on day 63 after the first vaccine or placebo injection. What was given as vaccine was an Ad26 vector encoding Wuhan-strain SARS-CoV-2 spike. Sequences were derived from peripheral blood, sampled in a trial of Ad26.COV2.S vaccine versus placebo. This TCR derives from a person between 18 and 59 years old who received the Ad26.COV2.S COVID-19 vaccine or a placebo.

Here the CDR3 reads CASSTTGGRTEAFF. In DNA form, the CDR3 reads TGCGCCAGCAGTACAACAGGGGGGAGGACTGAAGCTTTCTTT. V usage is TRBV5-1 and J usage is TRBJ1-1, with TRBD1 identical over 8 bases. Losses at the gene ends were 5 bases for V and 5 bases for J; bases not matched to a gene: 8. Germline lookup yields CDR1 SGHRS and CDR2 YFSETQ. The CDR3 has 14 amino acids.